A single sample gave rise to the 27 T cell receptor beta chains below, sequenced in a study of blood T cell repertoires in COVID-19. Sequencing used immunoSEQ multiplex PCR; TCRdb keeps in-frame clones, though not all of them. The sample has around 260,000 clones, over 75% seen once; the top ten hold about an eighth. The material sequenced was peripheral blood. The receptors derive from a human donor in a cohort sampled during active COVID-19.

The chain's CDR3 is CASTANRGTENTEAFF. The CDR3 coding sequence is TGTGCCAGCACCGCCAACCGCGGGACGGAGAACACTGAAGCTTTCTTT. The chain links TRBV28 to TRBJ1-1; TRBD1 is a possible D gene (5 bases). Trimming removed 7 bases at V and 1 base at J, with 19 bases between. CDR1 and CDR2 from the germline V gene are MDHEN and SYDVKM. The CDR3 has 16 residues.

The rearrangement links TRBV9 to TRBJ2-1; TRBD2 agrees at 7 bases. V lost 4 bases and J lost 0; bases outside the gene matches: 7. This CDR3 contains 16 residues. Germline-derived CDR1 and CDR2 are SGDLS and YYNGEE. CDR3 sequence reads: CASSSSSGTSYNEQFF. The CDR3, as DNA: TGTGCCAGCAGCTCATCTAGCGGAACCTCCTACAATGAGCAGTTCTTC.

This clone was detected once. V gene TRBV28 combines with J gene TRBJ2-7, with D perhaps matching TRBD2 (6 bases). This CDR3 comprises 15 residues. The V gene lost 6 bases and the J gene lost 3 bases, with 18 bases spanning the gap. In germline, CDR1 is MDHEN, CDR2 SYDVKM. The CDR3 DNA is TGTGCCAGCAGACCCTTCCCTCTGGGGGGCTACGAGCAGTACTTC. Protein sequence: CASRPFPLGGYEQYF.

This chain joins TRBV5-5 and TRBJ2-4, with D possibly being TRBD1 (6 bases). This CDR3 has 16 amino acids. From germline, CDR1 is SGHKS and CDR2 YYEKEE (reference sequence). Trimming cost V 2 bases and J 0 bases, with 12 bases left between them. The CDR3 protein is CASSFRDTLAKNIQYF. CDR3 DNA: TGTGCCAGCAGCTTCCGGGACACATTAGCCAAAAACATTCAGTACTTC.

The CDR3 sequence is CASSRQYPMNTEAFF. CDR3 bases: TGTGCCAGCAGTCGCCAGTATCCCATGAACACTGAAGCTTTCTTT. The chain links TRBV6-5 to TRBJ1-1, with D unclear. In germline, CDR1 is MNHEY, CDR2 SVGAGI. Trimming removed 5 bases from V and 0 bases from J, with 13 bases in between. The CDR3 totals 15 residues.

This sequence joins TRBV11-3 and TRBJ2-2; D unresolved. CDR1 and CDR2 from the germline V gene are SGHNT and YENEEA. The CDR3 is 13 amino acids. Trimming removed 5 bases from V and 4 bases from J, with 8 bases in between. This chain's CDR3 is CASSQFSTGELFF. CDR3 in DNA: TGTGCCAGCAGCCAGTTTTCCACCGGGGAGCTGTTTTTT.

This clone was seen a handful of times. The V call is TRBV4-1, the J call TRBJ2-7; no clear D. CDR1 is MGHRA, CDR2 YSYEKL, per germline. V lost 2 bases and J 0 bases, leaving 14 bases between the germline ends. The CDR3 loop spans 16 amino acids. The CDR3 here is CASSQRWAPNSYEQYF. Here the CDR3 DNA reads TGCGCCAGCAGCCAACGTTGGGCGCCAAACTCCTACGAGCAGTACTTC.

The V and J genes are TRBV11-2 and TRBJ2-2, with TRBD1 matching 8 bases. Germline assignment: CDR1 SGHAT and CDR2 FQNNGV. V trimming: 5 bases; J trimming: 1 base; junction bases outside the gene matches: 9. This CDR3 comprises 17 residues. CDR3 residues: CASSRTWDRRNTGELFF. In nucleotides, the CDR3 is TGTGCCAGCAGCCGAACGTGGGACAGGAGGAACACCGGGGAGCTGTTTTTT.

This chain uses TRBV27 with TRBJ2-7; D gene uncertain. Germline assignment: CDR1 MNHEY and CDR2 SMNVEV (reference sequence). The V gene lost 2 bases and the J gene lost 5 bases, with 10 bases spanning the gap. CDR3 length: 13 residues. The CDR3 protein is CASSLTGKHEQYF. The CDR3 bases are TGTGCCAGCAGTTTAACTGGTAAACACGAGCAGTACTTC.

The chain employs TRBV19 and TRBJ2-7, with TRBD1 identical over 7 bases. This CDR3 spans 14 amino acids. J lost 3 bases, V lost 10 bases, and 12 bases had no gene match. From germline, CDR1 is LNHDA and CDR2 SQIVND (reference sequence). CDR3 in amino acids: CAKETGTLHYEQYF. CDR3 sequence (DNA): TGTGCCAAAGAGACAGGGACACTTCACTACGAGCAGTACTTC.

V is TRBV4-3 and J is TRBJ2-1, with D possibly being TRBD1 (5 bases). There are 12 residues in the CDR3. Germline V CDR1 and CDR2: LGHNA, YSLEER. Trimming took 5 bases from V and 6 from J, leaving 8 bases between them. The CDR3, as DNA: TGCGCCAGCAGCACCCAGGGCAATGAGCAGTTCTTC. This translates into CASSTQGNEQFF.

The chain couples TRBV5-1 to TRBJ1-1; 9 bases align to TRBD1. V was pared by 3 bases and J by 0 bases, with 6 bases of the junction left unmatched. The CDR3 contains 16 residues. The germline V gene has CDR1 SGHRS and CDR2 YFSETQ. Here the CDR3 reads CASSYPTGGVNTEAFF. Written as DNA, the CDR3 is TGCGCCAGCAGCTACCCGACAGGGGGAGTGAACACTGAAGCTTTCTTT.

The V and J genes are TRBV2 and TRBJ2-2; 11 bases map to TRBD2. Germline V CDR1 and CDR2: SNHLY, FYNNEI. V gave up 6 bases and J gave up 7 bases; unmatched junction bases: 4. This CDR3 has 14 residues. The CDR3 nucleotides read TGTGCCAGCAGGGTGGGACTAGCGGTCGGGGAGCTGTTTTTT. The encoded protein is CASRVGLAVGELFF.

This chain joins TRBV27 and TRBJ2-7, with 9 bases identical to TRBD1. CDR3 size: 18 residues. J lost 0 bases, V lost 6 bases, and 15 bases had no gene match. Germline CDR1 reads MNHEY; CDR2 reads SMNVEV (reference sequence). This CDR3 is CASRLTGGGPKSSYEQYF. Written as DNA, the CDR3 is TGTGCCAGCAGACTGACAGGGGGGGGTCCCAAGAGCTCCTACGAGCAGTACTTC.

The rearrangement joins TRBV4-1 to TRBJ2-7; 11 nucleotides align to TRBD2. J lost 5 bases, V lost 4 bases, and 10 bases had no gene match. There are 16 residues in the CDR3. Looked up from germline, CDR1 is MGHRA and CDR2 is YSYEKL. The CDR3: CASSPEILAGVNEQYF. CDR3 nucleotides: TGCGCCAGCAGCCCAGAAATACTAGCGGGAGTCAACGAGCAGTACTTC.

This clone was seen only a few times. The V and J genes are TRBV9 and TRBJ2-7; 9 bases are a match to TRBD1. The CDR3 totals 14 residues. Trimming cost V 4 bases and J 1 base; bases outside gene matches: 3. CDR1 SGDLS and CDR2 YYNGEE come from the germline V gene. The CDR3 DNA sequence: TGTGCCAGCAGCATAGGACAGGGGTCCTACGAGCAGTACTTC. As protein: CASSIGQGSYEQYF.

The chain employs TRBV7-9 and TRBJ2-1, with TRBD2 as a possible D gene (5 bases). Per the germline V gene, CDR1 is SEHNR and CDR2 is FQNEAQ (reference sequence). Trimming left V 4 bases short and J 3 bases short, with 16 bases between. The CDR3 sequence is 16 residues long. For the CDR3, the DNA is TGTGCCAGCAGCTCTTTACAACTAACTAGCTACAATGAGCAGTTCTTC. Its protein product is CASSSLQLTSYNEQFF.

This chain connects TRBV21-1 to TRBJ2-3; the listed D gene, TRBD1, was not tested against the DNA. TRBV21-1 constitutes a pseudogene. This CDR3 has 16 amino acids. The CDR3 nucleotides read TGTGCCAGCAGCATCGGACAGGGGGCAGGCACAGATACGCAGTATTTT. Encoded protein: CASSIGQGAGTDTQYF.

The chain links TRBV7-6 to TRBJ2-7; 7 nucleotides align to TRBD1. V shed 5 bases and J 3 bases; nucleotides not matched to a gene: 10. Germline loops: CDR1 SGHVS, CDR2 FNYEAQ. The length of the CDR3 is 15 residues. The CDR3 loop reads CASSQETGQFYEQYF. CDR3 bases: TGTGCCAGCAGCCAAGAGACGGGACAGTTCTACGAGCAGTACTTC. The full variable domain, with the rest looked up from reference TRBV7-6 and TRBJ2-7, is GAGVSQSPRYKVTKRGQDVALRCDPISGHVSLYWYRQALGQGPEFLTYFNYEAQQDKSGLPNDRFSAERPEGSISTLTIQRTEQRDSAMYRCASSQETGQFYEQYFGPGTRLTVT.

This chain uses TRBV21-1 with TRBJ2-7; TRBD1, the table's D call, was not compared with the DNA. TRBV21-1 is labeled a pseudogene. The CDR3 spans 18 residues. The CDR3: CASTQKPQKDRGSYEQYF. Written as DNA, the CDR3 is TGTGCCAGCACCCAAAAGCCTCAAAAGGACAGAGGATCCTACGAGCAGTACTTC.

The V gene is TRBV29-1, the J gene TRBJ2-7; 11 nucleotides match TRBD2. The germline gives CDR1 SQVTM, CDR2 ANQGSEA. This CDR3 region has 16 residues. J lost 4 bases, V lost 1 base, and 9 bases had no gene match. The DNA of the CDR3 is TGCAGCGTTGAAGCAGTAGCGGGAGGGGAATGGTACGAGCAGTACTTC. Translation gives CSVEAVAGGEWYEQYF.

The rearrangement joins TRBV2 to TRBJ2-1, with 7 positions matching TRBD2. The germline V gene has CDR1 SNHLY and CDR2 FYNNEI. V was pared by 10 bases and J by 6 bases, with 12 bases of the junction left unmatched. The CDR3 has 14 residues. This CDR3 is CATPVGGSINEQFF. In DNA, the CDR3 is TGTGCCACCCCGGTGGGCGGGAGTATCAATGAGCAGTTCTTC.

DNA for the CDR3: TGTGCCAGCAGAACAGGGGGCGCCCAGACAGATACGCAGTATTTT. It encodes CASRTGGAQTDTQYF. The rearrangement links TRBV2 to TRBJ2-3, with 9 bases lining up with TRBD1. CDR1 and CDR2 (germline): SNHLY, FYNNEI. The CDR3 extends over 15 amino acids. The J segment lost 3 bases and the V segment lost 6 bases, leaving 7 bases of the junction unmatched.

V and J are TRBV5-5 and TRBJ1-2, with a possible D match to TRBD1 (6 bases). The CDR3 covers 13 residues. Looked up from germline, CDR1 is SGHKS and CDR2 is YYEKEE (reference sequence). With 0 bases removed from V and 4 bases from J, the gap between germline ends came to 7 bases. The CDR3 nucleotides read TGTGCCAGCAGCTTGGAACAGGGCTATGGCTACACCTTC. Its protein is CASSLEQGYGYTF.

The chain carries TRBV6-5 and TRBJ2-1; TRBD2 might be the D (5 bases). V was shortened by 2 bases and J by 0 bases, with 5 bases between the two germline ends. Germline values: CDR1 MNHEY, CDR2 SVGAGI. The CDR3 is made up of 14 amino acids. In nucleotides, the CDR3 is TGTGCCAGCAGTTACGGGAGCTCCTACAATGAGCAGTTCTTC. It codes for CASSYGSSYNEQFF.

CDR3 coding DNA: TGCAGTGCTACGGTCCTCTACGAGCAGTACTTC. Amino acids: CSATVLYEQYF. V gene TRBV20-1 combines with J gene TRBJ2-7; no reliable D call. V lost 4 bases and J 3 bases, leaving 7 bases between the germline ends. CDR1 DFQATT and CDR2 SNEGSKA come from the germline V gene (reference sequence). The CDR3 length is 11 residues.

This chain joins TRBV2 and TRBJ2-5, with 7 positions matching TRBD1. This CDR3 comprises 14 residues. With V trimmed by 4 bases and J by 3 bases, 5 bases remained unmatched. Germline V gene lookup returns CDR1 SNHLY and CDR2 FYNNEI. CDR3 nucleotide sequence: TGTGCCAGCAGTGGGGTGGGACAGAAAGAGACCCAGTACTTC. Its protein product is CASSGVGQKETQYF.